What follows describes a single T cell receptor beta chain. The antigen is unknown. Germline V gene sequence: CDR1 SGHTA, CDR2 FQGTGA. The CDR3 totals 16 residues. Deletions cut 5 bases from V and 6 bases from J, with 17 bases between. Study outcomes and limitations: Tumor memory CD4+ T cell TCR gene usage clustered with blood and lymph node memory CD4+ cells and lymph node naive CD4+ cells.

TCRdb called the 5' RACE reads again in MiXCR, with one record for every CDR3 protein. The sample records some 62,000 distinct CDR3 sequences, roughly 30% being singletons. The gene calls are TRBV7-3 and TRBJ1-6, with a possible D match to TRBD1 (6 bases). The sequencing sample was made of tumor-infiltrating naive CD4+ T cells sorted from the breast tumor. Subset indicated: naive CD4+ T cells, CD4+CD45RA+CD25-. This receptor was taken from a female donor with breast cancer. This chain's CDR3 is CASSLLGHGFNSPLHF. Written as DNA, the CDR3 is TGTGCCAGCAGCCTACTGGGACACGGATTTAATTCACCCCTCCACTTT.